A selection of T cell receptor beta chains follows, all from one sample in a study of T cell repertoires in cytomegalovirus infection. In TCRdb, the reads were re-called with MiXCR into one record per CDR3 protein. The sample contains roughly 240,000 distinct CDR3 sequences, about 7% of which appear only once. Sequencing was performed on PBMCs. The origin of the receptors is a human donor in good health (CMV status not recorded). Some clones in this sample may be carry-over from other donors' samples. The CDR3 runs from the conserved cysteine through the conserved F or W. The order of the fields is CDR3 protein, CDR3 DNA, D gene, clone size, J gene, V gene. A D gene is named only where the DNA matches it firmly. Clone size, where shown, is once, few, many, or a class for clones that have expanded.

CDR3: CASSSDGNTEAFF
DNA: TGTGCCAGCAGTTCGGACGGGAACACTGAAGCTTTCTTT
D: NA
size: many
J: TRBJ1-1
V: TRBV12-3/TRBV12-4

CDR3: CASSPLGNRLFF
DNA: TGTGCCAGCAGCCCCCTCGGGAATAGACTGTTTTTT
D: NA
size: many
J: TRBJ1-4
V: TRBV6-2/TRBV6-3

CDR3: CSASGPNEAEKLFF
DNA: TGCAGTGCCTCCGGGCCCAACGAAGCCGAAAAACTGTTTTTT
D: NA
size: many
J: TRBJ1-4
V: TRBV20-1

CDR3: CASSIDLEWRDTQYF
DNA: TGTGCCAGTAGTATAGATCTGGAGTGGCGGGATACGCAGTATTTT
D: NA
size: many
J: TRBJ2-3
V: TRBV19

CDR3: CSASTTGTYSYEQYF
DNA: TGCAGTGCTTCAACGACCGGGACGTATAGCTACGAGCAGTACTTC
D: NA
size: many
J: TRBJ2-7
V: TRBV20-1

CDR3: CASSYSTGGGNTIYF
DNA: TGTGCCAGCAGTTACTCCACGGGAGGTGGAAACACCATATATTTT
D: NA
size: many
J: TRBJ1-3
V: TRBV6-6

CDR3: CASRSQRREAFF
DNA: TGTGCCAGCAGATCACAGCGTCGGGAAGCTTTCTTT
D: NA
size: many
J: TRBJ1-1
V: TRBV6-2/TRBV6-3

CDR3: CASSLWSSGTGGMNEQFF
DNA: TGTGCCAGCAGCTTATGGTCTTCCGGGACAGGGGGCATGAATGAGCAGTTCTTC
D: TRBD1
size: many
J: TRBJ2-1
V: TRBV7-2

CDR3: CAISESDGRSYGYTF
DNA: TGTGCCATCAGTGAGTCGGATGGCAGGTCCTATGGCTACACCTTC
D: NA
size: NA
J: TRBJ1-2
V: TRBV10-3

CDR3: CASSQEPGLAYNEQFF
DNA: TGTGCCAGCAGCCAAGAGCCGGGACTAGCTTACAATGAGCAGTTCTTC
D: TRBD2
size: many
J: TRBJ2-1
V: TRBV4-2

CDR3: CASSSAPTVQETQYF
DNA: TGCGCCAGCAGCTCGGCACCGACAGTTCAAGAGACCCAGTACTTC
D: NA
size: many
J: TRBJ2-5
V: TRBV5-1

CDR3: CASSYSGFRSNQPQHF
DNA: TGTGCCAGCAGTTACTCAGGATTTAGGAGCAATCAGCCCCAGCATTTT
D: NA
size: many
J: TRBJ1-5
V: TRBV6-2/TRBV6-3

CDR3: CASSLDPVQAGSPLHF
DNA: TGTGCCAGCAGCTTAGACCCAGTGCAGGCTGGATCACCCCTCCACTTT
D: NA
size: many
J: TRBJ1-6
V: TRBV7-2

CDR3: CSGFGQGDEAFF
DNA: TGCAGCGGGTTTGGACAGGGAGATGAAGCTTTCTTT
D: TRBD1
size: many
J: TRBJ1-1
V: TRBV29-1

CDR3: CASSTDTVTEAFF
DNA: TGTGCCAGTAGTACGGACACGGTCACTGAAGCTTTCTTT
D: NA
size: few
J: TRBJ1-1
V: TRBV19

CDR3: CASSPQREVITEQYF
DNA: TGCGCCAGCAGCCCCCAGCGGGAGGTTATCACAGAGCAGTACTTC
D: TRBD2
size: many
J: TRBJ2-7
V: TRBV4-3

CDR3: CASSMDRALGVGGGYTF
DNA: TGTGCCAGCAGCATGGACAGGGCCCTCGGCGTCGGGGGTGGCTACACCTTC
D: TRBD1
size: many
J: TRBJ1-2
V: TRBV7-2

CDR3: CASSQDRDPTPLHF
DNA: TGCGCCAGCAGCCAAGACAGGGACCCTACCCCCCTCCACTTT
D: NA
size: many
J: TRBJ1-6
V: TRBV4-3

CDR3: CASSLYRGGDYNEQFF
DNA: TGCGCCAGCAGCTTGTATCGGGGGGGCGATTACAATGAGCAGTTCTTC
D: TRBD2
size: many
J: TRBJ2-1
V: TRBV5-1

CDR3: CATSRGGGSSNQPQHF
DNA: TGTGCCACCAGCAGAGGGGGGGGATCTAGCAATCAGCCCCAGCATTTT
D: NA
size: many
J: TRBJ1-5
V: TRBV15

CDR3: CASSLEARVGAEAFF
DNA: TGTGCCAGCAGCTTAGAGGCCAGGGTGGGCGCTGAAGCTTTCTTT
D: NA
size: many
J: TRBJ1-1
V: TRBV7-2

CDR3: CSARVQATYEQYF
DNA: TGCAGTGCTAGAGTGCAGGCCACCTACGAGCAGTACTTC
D: NA
size: many
J: TRBJ2-7
V: TRBV20-1

CDR3: CASSFDAYATNEKLFF
DNA: TGTGCCAGCAGTTTTGACGCATATGCAACTAATGAAAAACTGTTTTTT
D: NA
size: many
J: TRBJ1-4
V: TRBV28

CDR3: CASSFTQDAEAFF
DNA: TGTGCCAGCAGCTTCACACAGGACGCTGAAGCTTTCTTT
D: NA
size: many
J: TRBJ1-1
V: TRBV7-2

CDR3: CASSLDSGRVGRAFF
DNA: TGTGCCAGCAGCTTAGATTCCGGCAGGGTGGGTAGAGCTTTCTTT
D: NA
size: many
J: TRBJ1-1
V: TRBV7-8

CDR3: CSAGGKGGNHEQYF
DNA: TGCAGCGCCGGGGGGAAGGGAGGAAACCACGAGCAGTACTTC
D: TRBD2
size: many
J: TRBJ2-7
V: TRBV29-1

CDR3: CASSYSMNTEAFF
DNA: TGTGCCAGCAGCTACAGCATGAACACTGAAGCTTTCTTT
D: NA
size: many
J: TRBJ1-1
V: TRBV7-2

CDR3: CASSPRADMSEAFF
DNA: TGTGCCAGCAGCCCCCGAGCAGACATGTCTGAAGCTTTCTTT
D: NA
size: many
J: TRBJ1-1
V: TRBV7-6

CDR3: CASSCRAKETQYF
DNA: TGTGCCAGCAGTTGCCGGGCCAAAGAGACCCAGTACTTC
D: NA
size: many
J: TRBJ2-5
V: TRBV6-4

CDR3: CASSSVVGSSGANVLTF
DNA: TGTGCCAGCAGCTCAGTGGTGGGCAGCTCTGGGGCCAACGTCCTGACTTTC
D: NA
size: many
J: TRBJ2-6
V: TRBV7-8

CDR3: CSVGVGQTNTGELFF
DNA: TGCAGCGTTGGAGTAGGACAAACGAACACCGGGGAGCTGTTTTTT
D: NA
size: many
J: TRBJ2-2
V: TRBV29-1

CDR3: CASSQGTANYGYNF
DNA: TGCGCCAGCAGCCAAGGGACAGCTAACTATGGCTACAACTTC
D: NA
size: NA
J: TRBJ1-2
V: TRBV4-1

CDR3: CSAATISEATDTQYF
DNA: TGCAGTGCCGCCACTATCTCAGAAGCAACAGATACGCAGTATTTT
D: NA
size: NA
J: TRBJ2-3
V: TRBV20-1

CDR3: CASTLSGGGSTEAFF
DNA: TGTGCCAGCACCCTAAGTGGGGGAGGTAGCACTGAAGCTTTCTTT
D: NA
size: many
J: TRBJ1-1
V: TRBV28

CDR3: CSAGADQNTGELFF
DNA: TGCAGTGCTGGGGCCGACCAGAACACCGGGGAGCTGTTTTTT
D: NA
size: many
J: TRBJ2-2
V: TRBV20-1

CDR3: CASSQSFTGQLNEKLFF
DNA: TGCGCCAGCAGCCAATCTTTTACGGGACAGCTAAATGAAAAACTGTTTTTT
D: TRBD1
size: once
J: TRBJ1-4
V: TRBV4-3

CDR3: CASSQDPISGNTIYF
DNA: TGTGCCAGCAGCCAAGACCCCATATCTGGAAACACCATATATTTT
D: NA
size: many
J: TRBJ1-3
V: TRBV14

CDR3: CASSRFEQGANQPQHF
DNA: TGTGCCAGCAGCAGATTCGAACAGGGCGCCAATCAGCCCCAGCATTTT
D: NA
size: many
J: TRBJ1-5
V: TRBV2

CDR3: CASTPRGGINTGELFF
DNA: TGTGCCAGCACCCCCAGGGGGGGCATTAACACCGGGGAGCTGTTTTTT
D: NA
size: many
J: TRBJ2-2
V: TRBV7-6

CDR3: CASSSGTGEYNEQFF
DNA: TGTGCTAGCAGCTCCGGGACAGGGGAGTACAATGAGCAGTTCTTC
D: TRBD1
size: many
J: TRBJ2-1
V: TRBV7-7

CDR3: CASSPLGNTQYF
DNA: TGTGCCAGCAGCCCGTTGGGGAATACGCAGTATTTT
D: NA
size: many
J: TRBJ2-3
V: TRBV14